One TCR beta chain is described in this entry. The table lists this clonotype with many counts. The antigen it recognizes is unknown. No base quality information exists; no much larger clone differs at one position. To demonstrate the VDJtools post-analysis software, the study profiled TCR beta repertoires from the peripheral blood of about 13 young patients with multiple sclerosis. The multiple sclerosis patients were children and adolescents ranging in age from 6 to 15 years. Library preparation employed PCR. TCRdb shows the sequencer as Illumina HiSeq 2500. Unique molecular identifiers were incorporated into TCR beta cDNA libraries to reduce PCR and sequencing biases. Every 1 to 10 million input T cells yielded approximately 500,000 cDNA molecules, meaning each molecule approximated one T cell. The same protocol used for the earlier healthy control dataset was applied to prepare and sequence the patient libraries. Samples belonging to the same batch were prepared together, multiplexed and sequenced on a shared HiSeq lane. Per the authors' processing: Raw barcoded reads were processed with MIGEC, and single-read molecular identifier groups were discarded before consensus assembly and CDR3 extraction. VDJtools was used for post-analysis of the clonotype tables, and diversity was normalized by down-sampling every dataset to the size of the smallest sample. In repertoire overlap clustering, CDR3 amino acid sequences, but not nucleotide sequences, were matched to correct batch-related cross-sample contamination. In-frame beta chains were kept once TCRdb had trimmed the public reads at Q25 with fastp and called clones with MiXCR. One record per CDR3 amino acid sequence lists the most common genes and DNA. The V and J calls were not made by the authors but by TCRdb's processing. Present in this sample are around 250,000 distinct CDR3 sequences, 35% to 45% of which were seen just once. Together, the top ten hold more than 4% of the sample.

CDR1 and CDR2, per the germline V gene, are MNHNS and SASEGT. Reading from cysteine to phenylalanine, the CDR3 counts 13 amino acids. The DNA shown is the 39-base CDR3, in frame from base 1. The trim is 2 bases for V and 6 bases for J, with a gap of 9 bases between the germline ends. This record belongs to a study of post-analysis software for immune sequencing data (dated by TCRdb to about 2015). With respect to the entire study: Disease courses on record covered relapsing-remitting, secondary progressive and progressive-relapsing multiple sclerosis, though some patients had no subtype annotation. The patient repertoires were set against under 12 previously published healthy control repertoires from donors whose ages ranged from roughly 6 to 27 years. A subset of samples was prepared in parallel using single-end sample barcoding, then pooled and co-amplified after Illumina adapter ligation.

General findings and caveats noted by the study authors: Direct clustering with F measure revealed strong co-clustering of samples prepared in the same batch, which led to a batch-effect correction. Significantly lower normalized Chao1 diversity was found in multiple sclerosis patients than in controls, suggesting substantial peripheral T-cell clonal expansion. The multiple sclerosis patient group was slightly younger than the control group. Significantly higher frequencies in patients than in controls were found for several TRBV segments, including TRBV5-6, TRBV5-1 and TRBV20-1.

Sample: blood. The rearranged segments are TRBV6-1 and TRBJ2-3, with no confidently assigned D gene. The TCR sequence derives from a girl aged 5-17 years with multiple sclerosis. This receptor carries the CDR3 CASSELAADTQYF. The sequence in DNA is TGTGCCAGCAGTGAATTGGCCGCGGATACGCAGTATTTT.